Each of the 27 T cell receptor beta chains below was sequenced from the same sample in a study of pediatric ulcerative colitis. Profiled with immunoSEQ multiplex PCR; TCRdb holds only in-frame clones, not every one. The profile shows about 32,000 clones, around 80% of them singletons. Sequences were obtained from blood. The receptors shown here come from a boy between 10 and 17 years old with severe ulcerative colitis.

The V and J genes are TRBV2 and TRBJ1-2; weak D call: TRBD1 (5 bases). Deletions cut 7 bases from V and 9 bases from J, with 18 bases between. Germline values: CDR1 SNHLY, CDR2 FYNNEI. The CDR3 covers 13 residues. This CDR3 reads CASTVTELVRYTF. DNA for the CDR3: TGTGCCAGCACCGTGACAGAGCTTGTTCGCTACACCTTC.

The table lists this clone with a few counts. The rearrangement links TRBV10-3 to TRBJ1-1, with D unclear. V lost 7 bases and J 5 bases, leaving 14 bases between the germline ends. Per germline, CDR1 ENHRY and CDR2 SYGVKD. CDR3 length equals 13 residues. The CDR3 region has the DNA TGTGCCATCACTGGGGTTTATATGACTGAAGCTTTCTTT. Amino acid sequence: CAITGVYMTEAFF.

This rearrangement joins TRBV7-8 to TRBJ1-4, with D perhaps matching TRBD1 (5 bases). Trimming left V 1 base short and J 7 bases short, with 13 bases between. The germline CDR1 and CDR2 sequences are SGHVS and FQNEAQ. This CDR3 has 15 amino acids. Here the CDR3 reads CASSLGGERGEKLFF. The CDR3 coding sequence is TGTGCCAGCAGCTTAGGGGGGGAGAGGGGTGAAAAACTGTTTTTT.

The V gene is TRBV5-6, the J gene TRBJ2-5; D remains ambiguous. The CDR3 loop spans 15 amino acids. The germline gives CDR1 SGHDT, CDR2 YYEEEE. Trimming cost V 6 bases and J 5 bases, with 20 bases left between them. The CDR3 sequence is CASTVSRHPTETQYF. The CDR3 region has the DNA TGTGCCAGCACTGTGTCTCGCCACCCGACGGAGACCCAGTACTTC.

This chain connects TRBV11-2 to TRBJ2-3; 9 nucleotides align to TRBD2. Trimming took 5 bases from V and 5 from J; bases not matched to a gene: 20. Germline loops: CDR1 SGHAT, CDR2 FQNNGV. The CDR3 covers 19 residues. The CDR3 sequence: CASSNLRPFLAGGIDTQYF. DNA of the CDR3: TGTGCCAGCAGCAACCTACGTCCGTTCTTGGCGGGGGGGATAGATACGCAGTATTTT.

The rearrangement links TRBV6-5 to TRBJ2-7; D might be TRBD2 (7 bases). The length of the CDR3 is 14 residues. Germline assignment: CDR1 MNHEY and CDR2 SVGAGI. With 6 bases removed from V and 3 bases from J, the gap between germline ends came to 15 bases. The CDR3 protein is CASSPGGRGYEQYF. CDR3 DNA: TGTGCCAGCAGCCCCGGGGGGCGGGGCTACGAGCAGTACTTC.

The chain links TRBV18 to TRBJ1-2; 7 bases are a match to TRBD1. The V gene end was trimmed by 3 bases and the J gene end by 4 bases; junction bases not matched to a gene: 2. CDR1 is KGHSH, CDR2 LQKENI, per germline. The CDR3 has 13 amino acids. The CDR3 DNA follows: TGTGCCAGCTCACCCGAGGGGGCCTATGGCTACACCTTC. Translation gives CASSPEGAYGYTF.

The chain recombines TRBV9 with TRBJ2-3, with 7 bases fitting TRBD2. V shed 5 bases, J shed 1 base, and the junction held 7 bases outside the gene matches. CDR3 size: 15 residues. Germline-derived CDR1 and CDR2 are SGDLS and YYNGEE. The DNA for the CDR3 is TGTGCCAGCAGATCGAGCGGGACTGGCACAGATACGCAGTATTTT. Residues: CASRSSGTGTDTQYF. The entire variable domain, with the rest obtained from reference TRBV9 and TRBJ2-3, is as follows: DSGVTQTPKHLITATGQRVTLRCSPRSGDLSVYWYQQSLDQGLQFLIQYYNGEERAKGNILERFSAQQFPDLHSELNLSSLELGDSALYFCASRSSGTGTDTQYFGPGTRLTVL.

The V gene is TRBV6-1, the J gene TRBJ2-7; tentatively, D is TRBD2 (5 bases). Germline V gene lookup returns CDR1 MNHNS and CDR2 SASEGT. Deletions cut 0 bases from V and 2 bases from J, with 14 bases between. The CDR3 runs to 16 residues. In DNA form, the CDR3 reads TGTGCCAGCAGTGAAGCGCCGGGGTTAAAGACCTACGAGCAGTACTTC. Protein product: CASSEAPGLKTYEQYF.

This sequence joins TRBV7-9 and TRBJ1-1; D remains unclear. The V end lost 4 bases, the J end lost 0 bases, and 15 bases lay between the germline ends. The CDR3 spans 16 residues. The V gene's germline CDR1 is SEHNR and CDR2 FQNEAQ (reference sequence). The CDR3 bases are TGTGCCAGCAGCTCCACACGTCACCTCATGAACACTGAAGCTTTCTTT. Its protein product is CASSSTRHLMNTEAFF.

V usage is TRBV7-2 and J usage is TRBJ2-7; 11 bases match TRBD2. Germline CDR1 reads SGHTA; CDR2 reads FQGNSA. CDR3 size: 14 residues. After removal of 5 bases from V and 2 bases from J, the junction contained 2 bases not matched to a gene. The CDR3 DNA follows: TGTGCCAGCAGCCGTAGCGGGGGGGCCTACGAGCAGTACTTC. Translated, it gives CASSRSGGAYEQYF.

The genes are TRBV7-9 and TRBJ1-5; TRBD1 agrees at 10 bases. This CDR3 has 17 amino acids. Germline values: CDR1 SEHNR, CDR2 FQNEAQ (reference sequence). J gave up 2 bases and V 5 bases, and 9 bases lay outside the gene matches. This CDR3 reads CASSLTGTGDGNQPQHF. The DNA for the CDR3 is TGTGCCAGCAGCCTTACCGGGACAGGGGATGGCAATCAGCCCCAGCATTTT.

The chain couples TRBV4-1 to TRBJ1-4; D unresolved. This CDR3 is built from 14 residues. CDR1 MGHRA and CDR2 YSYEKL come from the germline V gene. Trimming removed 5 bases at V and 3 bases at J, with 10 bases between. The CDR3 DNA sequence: TGCGCCAGCAGCAGAGGGTCGGCTAATGAAAAACTGTTTTTT. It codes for CASSRGSANEKLFF.

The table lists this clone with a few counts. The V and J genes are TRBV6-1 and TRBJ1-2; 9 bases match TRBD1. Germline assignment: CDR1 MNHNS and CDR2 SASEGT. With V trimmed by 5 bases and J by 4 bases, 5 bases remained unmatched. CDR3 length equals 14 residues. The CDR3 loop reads CASSFTGGGYGYTF. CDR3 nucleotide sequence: TGTGCCAGCAGTTTTACAGGGGGCGGCTATGGCTACACCTTC.

CDR3 amino acids: CASSLDFFSGNTIYF. For the CDR3, the DNA is TGTGCCAGCAGCTTGGATTTCTTCTCTGGAAACACCATATATTTT. The chain links TRBV5-4 to TRBJ1-3; D is undetermined. The CDR3 is 15 residues long. V was shortened by 0 bases and J by 0 bases, with 7 bases between the two germline ends. CDR1 and CDR2 from the germline V gene are SGHNT and YYREEE (reference sequence).

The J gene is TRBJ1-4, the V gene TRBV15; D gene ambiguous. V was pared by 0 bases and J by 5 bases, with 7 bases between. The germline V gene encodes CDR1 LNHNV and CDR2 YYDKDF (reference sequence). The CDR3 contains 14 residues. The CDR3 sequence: CATSRDGQNEKLFF. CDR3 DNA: TGTGCCACCAGCAGAGATGGGCAGAATGAAAAACTGTTTTTT.

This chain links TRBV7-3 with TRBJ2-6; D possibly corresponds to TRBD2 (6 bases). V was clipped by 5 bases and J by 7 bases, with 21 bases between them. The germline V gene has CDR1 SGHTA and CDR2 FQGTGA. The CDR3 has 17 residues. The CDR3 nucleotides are TGTGCCAGCAGCCCCGGGACTCTAACTCTGGGCGCCAACGTCCTGACTTTC. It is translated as CASSPGTLTLGANVLTF. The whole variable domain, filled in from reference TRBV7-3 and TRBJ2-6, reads GAGVSQTPSNKVTEKGKYVELRCDPISGHTALYWYRQSLGQGPEFLIYFQGTGAADDSGLPNDRFFAVRPEGSVSTLKIQRTERGDSAVYLCASSPGTLTLGANVLTFGAGSRLTVL.

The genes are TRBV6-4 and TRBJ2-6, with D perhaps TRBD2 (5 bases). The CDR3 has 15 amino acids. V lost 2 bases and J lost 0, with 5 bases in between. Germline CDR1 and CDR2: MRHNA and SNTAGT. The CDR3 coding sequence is TGTGCCAGCAGTGACGGGAGCTCTGGGGCCAACGTCCTGACTTTC. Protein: CASSDGSSGANVLTF.

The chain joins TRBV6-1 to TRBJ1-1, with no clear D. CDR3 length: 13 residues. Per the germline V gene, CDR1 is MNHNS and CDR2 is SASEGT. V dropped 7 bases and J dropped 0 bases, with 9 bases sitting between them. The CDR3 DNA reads TGTGCCAGCACCTCTGATATGAACACTGAAGCTTTCTTT. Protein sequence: CASTSDMNTEAFF.

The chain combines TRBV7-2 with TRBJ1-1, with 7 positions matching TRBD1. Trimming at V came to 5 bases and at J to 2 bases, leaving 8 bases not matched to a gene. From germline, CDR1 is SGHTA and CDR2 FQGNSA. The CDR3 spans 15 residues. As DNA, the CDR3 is TGTGCCAGCAGCACCCCCGGAGGGGGCAACACTGAAGCTTTCTTT. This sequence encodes CASSTPGGGNTEAFF. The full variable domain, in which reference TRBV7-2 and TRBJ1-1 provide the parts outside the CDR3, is GAGVSQSPSNKVTEKGKDVELRCDPISGHTALYWYRQSLGQGLEFLIYFQGNSAPDKSGLPSDRFSAERTGGSVSTLTIQRTQQEDSAVYLCASSTPGGGNTEAFFGQGTRLTVV.

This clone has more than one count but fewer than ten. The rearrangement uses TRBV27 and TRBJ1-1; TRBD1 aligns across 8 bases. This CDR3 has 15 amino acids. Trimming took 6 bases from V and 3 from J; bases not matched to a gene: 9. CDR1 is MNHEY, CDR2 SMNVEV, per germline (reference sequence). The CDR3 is CASSRQGNRYTEAFF. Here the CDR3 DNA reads TGTGCCAGCAGCCGACAGGGGAACCGCTACACTGAAGCTTTCTTT.

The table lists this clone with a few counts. The CDR3 protein is CAWSYNTEAFF. DNA for the CDR3: TGTGCCTGGAGTTATAACACTGAAGCTTTCTTT. The chain employs TRBV30 and TRBJ1-1; D not certain. V was clipped by 2 bases and J by 2 bases, with 3 bases between them. Germline V gene sequence: CDR1 GTSNPN, CDR2 SVGIG (reference sequence). The CDR3 is made up of 11 amino acids.

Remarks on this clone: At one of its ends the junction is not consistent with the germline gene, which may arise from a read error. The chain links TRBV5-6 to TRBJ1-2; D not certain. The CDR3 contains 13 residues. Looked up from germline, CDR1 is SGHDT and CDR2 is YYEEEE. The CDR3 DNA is TGTGCCAGCAGCTTGGGGGGAGGCTATGGCTACGCCTTC. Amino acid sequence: CASSLGGGYGYAF.

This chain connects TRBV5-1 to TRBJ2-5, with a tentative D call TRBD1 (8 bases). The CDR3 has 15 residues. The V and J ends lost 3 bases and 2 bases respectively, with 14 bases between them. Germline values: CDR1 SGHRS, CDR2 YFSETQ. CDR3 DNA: TGCGCCAGCAGCTCAGGACAGGGAGGGCAAGAGACCCAGTACTTC. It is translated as CASSSGQGGQETQYF. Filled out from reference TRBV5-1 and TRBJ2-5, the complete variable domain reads KAGVTQTPRYLIKTRGQQVTLSCSPISGHRSVSWYQQTPGQGLQFLFEYFSETQRNKGNFPGRFSGRQFSNSRSEMNVSTLELGDSALYLCASSSGQGGQETQYFGPGTRLLVL.

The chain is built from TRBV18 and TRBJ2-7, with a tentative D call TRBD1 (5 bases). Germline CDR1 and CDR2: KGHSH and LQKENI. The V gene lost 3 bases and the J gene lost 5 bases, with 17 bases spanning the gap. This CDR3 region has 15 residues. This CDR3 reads CASSPQQVILNEQYF. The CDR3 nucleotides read TGTGCCAGCTCACCTCAACAGGTCATTTTGAACGAGCAGTACTTC.

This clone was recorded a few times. The CDR3, as DNA: TGTGCCAGCAGCACCCGGACTGGCAATGAGCAGTTCTTC. Amino acid sequence: CASSTRTGNEQFF. The chain employs TRBV9 and TRBJ2-1; tentative D call: TRBD2 (5 bases). The CDR3 has 13 amino acids. Germline lookup yields CDR1 SGDLS and CDR2 YYNGEE. Trimming took 4 bases from V and 6 from J, leaving 11 bases between them.

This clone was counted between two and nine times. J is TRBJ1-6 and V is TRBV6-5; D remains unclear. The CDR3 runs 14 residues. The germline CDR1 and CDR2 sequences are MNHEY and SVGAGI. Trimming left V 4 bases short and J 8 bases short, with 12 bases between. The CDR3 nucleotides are TGTGCCAGCAGTTCCGCGATCCCTTATTCACCCCTCCACTTT. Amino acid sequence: CASSSAIPYSPLHF.